The 9 T cell receptor beta chains given below trace back to one sample, sequenced in a study of cytomegalovirus exposure and HLA in healthy donors. Generated by immunoSEQ multiplex PCR, the TCRdb table keeps only in-frame clones and is missing some. The sample holds under 80,000 clones, less than 95% seen once. Sequenced material: PBMCs. These receptors were taken from a young woman in good health and CMV-seropositive.

The chain employs TRBV2 and TRBJ1-2; D remains unclear. Trimming stripped 2 bases from V and 8 bases from J, with 27 bases between. CDR1 and CDR2 (germline): SNHLY, FYNNEI. The length of the CDR3 is 18 residues. The CDR3: CASSESSWRHLRRRGYTF. The CDR3, as DNA: TGTGCCAGCAGTGAAAGTTCATGGCGGCACCTAAGAAGGAGGGGCTACACCTTC.

This chain connects TRBV28 to TRBJ2-6; 7 bases line up with TRBD1. Germline assignment: CDR1 MDHEN and CDR2 SYDVKM. The length of the CDR3 is 20 residues. V was clipped by 5 bases and J by 0 bases; unmatched bases: 16. CDR3 residues: CASSALRQGAQISGANVLTF. The CDR3 region has the DNA TGTGCCAGCAGTGCACTCCGACAGGGAGCGCAGATCTCTGGGGCCAACGTCCTGACTTTC.

About this clone itself: Germline and junction disagree at one end, which may indicate a read error. The chain has TRBV5-6 and TRBJ2-7, with D possibly being TRBD2 (6 bases). The length of the CDR3 is 14 residues. Germline CDR1 and CDR2: SGHDT and YYEEEE. The CDR3 spells CASSLRDSFYEQYF. In nucleotides, the CDR3 is TGTGCCAGCAGCTTGAGGGACTCATTCTACGAACAGTACTTC.

The genes are TRBV6-6 and TRBJ1-5; the D is unclear. V lost 1 base to trimming and J lost 4 bases, with 11 bases between them. Germline loops: CDR1 MNHNY, CDR2 SVGAGI (reference sequence). The CDR3 runs 15 residues. The CDR3 sequence: CASSYFINGNQPQHF. The DNA of the CDR3 is TGTGCCAGCAGTTACTTCATAAACGGGAATCAGCCCCAGCATTTT.

This chain connects TRBV28 to TRBJ1-5; 7 nucleotides line up with TRBD1. The CDR3 extends over 15 amino acids. V shed 5 bases and J 7 bases; nucleotides not matched to a gene: 11. CDR1 and CDR2 from the germline V gene are MDHEN and SYDVKM. The CDR3 sequence: CASSPRTGVYQPQHF. CDR3 coding DNA: TGTGCCAGCAGTCCAAGGACAGGCGTGTACCAGCCCCAGCATTTT. The full variable domain, completed using reference TRBV28 and TRBJ1-5, is DVKVTQSSRYLVKRTGEKVFLECVQDMDHENMFWYRQDPGLGLRLIYFSYDVKMKEKGDIPEGYSVSREKKERFSLILESASTNQTSMYLCASSPRTGVYQPQHFGDGTRLSIL.

V usage is TRBV19 and J usage is TRBJ1-2; perhaps TRBD1 as D (5 bases). Germline V CDR1 and CDR2: LNHDA, SQIVND (reference sequence). V was pared by 3 bases and J by 3 bases, with 11 bases between. The CDR3 is 14 residues long. In DNA, the CDR3 is TGTGCCAGTAGTATTGCGGGGGAGCACTATGGCTACACCTTC. Its translation: CASSIAGEHYGYTF.

The chain recombines TRBV7-2 with TRBJ1-5; D gene uncertain. The germline V gene encodes CDR1 SGHTA and CDR2 FQGNSA. V was pared by 1 base and J by 4 bases, with 11 bases between. This CDR3 is 15 amino acids long. The CDR3 coding sequence is TGTGCCAGCAGCTTAGAGCTGGCGGGGAATCAGCCCCAGCATTTT. This translates into CASSLELAGNQPQHF.

The V and J genes are TRBV11-3 and TRBJ2-7, with 10 bases identical to TRBD2. The CDR3 covers 15 residues. J gave up 3 bases and V 3 bases, and 5 bases lay outside the gene matches. The germline CDR1 and CDR2 sequences are SGHNT and YENEEA. The CDR3 here is CASSLGSGGDYEQYF. The CDR3 DNA reads TGTGCCAGCAGCTTGGGCAGCGGGGGGGACTACGAGCAGTACTTC.

This clone has just one count. V and J are TRBV7-2 and TRBJ2-7; maybe TRBD1 (6 bases). The CDR3 extends over 14 amino acids. CDR1 is SGHTA and CDR2 is FQGNSA in the germline V gene. The germline V and J ends were trimmed by 5 bases and 0 bases, with 11 bases remaining between them. The CDR3 DNA reads TGTGCCAGCAGCCCTGACAGGTTCTCCTACGAGCAGTACTTC. It specifies CASSPDRFSYEQYF.